This passage covers 5 T cell receptor beta chains from one sample sequenced in a study of beta chain features in type 1 diabetes. The study's findings and limits: The study found moderately but significantly shorter TCRB CDR3s in all four CD4+ subsets of Type 1 diabetes patients.

These receptors' antigens are unknown. Investigators reverse transcribed all isolated RNA, so they sequenced expressed TCRB transcripts. Libraries were prepared by immunoSEQ multiplex PCR; TCRdb keeps only in-frame clonotypes and omits some of them. Here the sample spans approximately 260,000 clones, roughly 22% being singletons. Sequencing was done on a sample of naive CD4+ T cells from blood. The receptors come from a woman between 40 and 55 years old with type 1 diabetes.

This clone was observed a handful of times. The chain is built from TRBV4-3 and TRBJ1-4; D remains unclear. The V end lost 1 base, the J end lost 12 bases, and 18 bases lay between the germline ends. The CDR3 extends over 15 amino acids. Per the germline V gene, CDR1 is LGHNA and CDR2 is YSLEER. CDR3 sequence reads: CASSQALEVSWELFF. Here the CDR3 DNA reads TGCGCCAGCAGCCAAGCCCTCGAGGTGTCCTGGGAACTGTTTTTT.

The sample holds a few counts of this clone. The chain combines TRBV7-8 with TRBJ2-5; TRBD1 might be the D (7 bases). The CDR3 length is 17 residues. V was trimmed by 2 bases and J by 3 bases, leaving 19 bases between them. From germline, CDR1 is SGHVS and CDR2 FQNEAQ. The CDR3 coding sequence is TGTGCCAGCAGCTTACTGTGGCGCGGGACAGTCGAAGAGACCCAGTACTTC. It encodes CASSLLWRGTVEETQYF.

Only a few counts were recorded for this clone. J is TRBJ1-4 and V is TRBV28; 9 nucleotides match TRBD1. This CDR3 has 15 residues. After removal of 3 bases from V and 7 bases from J, the junction contained 6 bases not matched to a gene. Germline loops: CDR1 MDHEN, CDR2 SYDVKM. DNA for the CDR3: TGTGCCAGCAGTTTTGCGGGACAGGGACGTGAAAAACTGTTTTTT. This codes for CASSFAGQGREKLFF. The whole variable domain, remainder taken from reference TRBV28 and TRBJ1-4, is DVKVTQSSRYLVKRTGEKVFLECVQDMDHENMFWYRQDPGLGLRLIYFSYDVKMKEKGDIPEGYSVSREKKERFSLILESASTNQTSMYLCASSFAGQGREKLFFGSGTQLSVL.

The chain employs TRBV5-1 and TRBJ2-1; D remains ambiguous. The ends were cut back, 0 bases at V and 7 bases at J, with 11 bases in the middle. This CDR3 comprises 14 residues. Per the germline V gene, CDR1 is SGHRS and CDR2 is YFSETQ. Here the CDR3 reads CASSLDAVGNEQFF. The CDR3 DNA reads as TGCGCCAGCAGCTTGGATGCAGTCGGGAATGAGCAGTTCTTC.

The chain recombines TRBV7-9 with TRBJ2-7, with 9 bases matching TRBD1. Germline CDR1 and CDR2: SEHNR and FQNEAQ (reference sequence). Trimming at V came to 4 bases and at J to 0 bases, leaving 1 base not matched to a gene. This CDR3 contains 14 residues. CDR3 nucleotide sequence: TGTGCCAGCAGCTGGGACAGGGACTCCTACGAGCAGTACTTC. It specifies CASSWDRDSYEQYF.